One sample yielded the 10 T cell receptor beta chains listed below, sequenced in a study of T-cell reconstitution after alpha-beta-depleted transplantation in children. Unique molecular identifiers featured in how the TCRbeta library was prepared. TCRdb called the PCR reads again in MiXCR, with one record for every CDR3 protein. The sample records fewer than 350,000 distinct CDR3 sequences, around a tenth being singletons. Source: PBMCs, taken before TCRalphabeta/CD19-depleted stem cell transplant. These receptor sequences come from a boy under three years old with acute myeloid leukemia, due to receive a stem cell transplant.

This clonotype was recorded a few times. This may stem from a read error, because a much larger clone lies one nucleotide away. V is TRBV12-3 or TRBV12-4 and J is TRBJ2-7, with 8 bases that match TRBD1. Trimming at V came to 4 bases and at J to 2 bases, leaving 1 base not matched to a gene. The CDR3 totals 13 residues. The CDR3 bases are TGTGCCAGCAGTTGGACAGGGCCCTACGAGCAGTACTTC. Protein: CASSWTGPYEQYF.

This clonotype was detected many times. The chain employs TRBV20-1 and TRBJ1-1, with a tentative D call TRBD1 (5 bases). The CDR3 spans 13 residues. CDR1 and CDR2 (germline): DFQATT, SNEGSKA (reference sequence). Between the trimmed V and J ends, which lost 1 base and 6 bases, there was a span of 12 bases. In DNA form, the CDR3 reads TGCAGTGCTAGAGTGGCAGGGAGCGCTGAAGCTTTCTTT. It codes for CSARVAGSAEAFF.

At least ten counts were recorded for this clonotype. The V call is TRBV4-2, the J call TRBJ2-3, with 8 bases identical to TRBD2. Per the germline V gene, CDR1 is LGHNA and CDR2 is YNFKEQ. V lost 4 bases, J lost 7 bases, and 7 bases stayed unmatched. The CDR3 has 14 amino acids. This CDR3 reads CASSPRLAPNTQYF. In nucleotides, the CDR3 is TGTGCCAGCAGCCCCCGACTAGCGCCTAATACGCAGTATTTT.

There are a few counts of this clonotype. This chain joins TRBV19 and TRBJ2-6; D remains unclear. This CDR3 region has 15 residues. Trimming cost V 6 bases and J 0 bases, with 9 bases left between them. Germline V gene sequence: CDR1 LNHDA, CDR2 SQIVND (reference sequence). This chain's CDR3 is CASRGRFSGANVLTF. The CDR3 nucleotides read TGTGCCAGTAGGGGCCGTTTCTCTGGGGCCAACGTCCTGACTTTC.

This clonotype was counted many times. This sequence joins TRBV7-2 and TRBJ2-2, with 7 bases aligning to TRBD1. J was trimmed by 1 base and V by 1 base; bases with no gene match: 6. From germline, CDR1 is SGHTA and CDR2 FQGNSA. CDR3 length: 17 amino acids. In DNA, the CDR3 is TGTGCCAGCAGCTTAGGCTACAGGGGTTTGAACACCGGGGAGCTGTTTTTT. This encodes CASSLGYRGLNTGELFF.

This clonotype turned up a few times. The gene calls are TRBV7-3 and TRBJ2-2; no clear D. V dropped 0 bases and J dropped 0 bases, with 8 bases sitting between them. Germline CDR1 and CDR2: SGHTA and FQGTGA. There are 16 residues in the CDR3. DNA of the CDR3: TGTGCCAGCAGCTTAACAAGGACGGCGAACACCGGGGAGCTGTTTTTT. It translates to CASSLTRTANTGELFF. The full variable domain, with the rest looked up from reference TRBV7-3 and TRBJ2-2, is GAGVSQTPSNKVTEKGKYVELRCDPISGHTALYWYRQSLGQGPEFLIYFQGTGAADDSGLPNDRFFAVRPEGSVSTLKIQRTERGDSAVYLCASSLTRTANTGELFFGEGSRLTVL.

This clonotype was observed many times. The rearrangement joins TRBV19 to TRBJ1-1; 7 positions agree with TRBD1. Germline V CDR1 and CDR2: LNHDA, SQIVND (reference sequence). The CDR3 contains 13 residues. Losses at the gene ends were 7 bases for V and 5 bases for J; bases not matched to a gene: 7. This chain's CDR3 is CASTDRVGTEAFF. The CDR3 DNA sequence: TGTGCCAGTACCGACAGGGTGGGAACTGAAGCTTTCTTT.

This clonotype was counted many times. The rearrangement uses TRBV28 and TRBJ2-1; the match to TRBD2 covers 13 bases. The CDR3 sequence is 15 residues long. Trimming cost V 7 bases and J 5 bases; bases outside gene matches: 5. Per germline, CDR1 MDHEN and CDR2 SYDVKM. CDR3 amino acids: CASTPLAGGHNEQFF. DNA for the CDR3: TGTGCCAGCACCCCACTAGCGGGAGGGCACAATGAGCAGTTCTTC.

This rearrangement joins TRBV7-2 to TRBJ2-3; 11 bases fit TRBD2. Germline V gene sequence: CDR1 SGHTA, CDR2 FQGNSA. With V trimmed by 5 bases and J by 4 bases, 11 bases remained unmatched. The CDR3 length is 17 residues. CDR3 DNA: TGTGCCAGCAGCCCCTTCCCACTAGCGGGAGCACCAGATACGCAGTATTTT. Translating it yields CASSPFPLAGAPDTQYF. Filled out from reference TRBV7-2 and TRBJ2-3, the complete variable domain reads GAGVSQSPSNKVTEKGKDVELRCDPISGHTALYWYRQSLGQGLEFLIYFQGNSAPDKSGLPSDRFSAERTGGSVSTLTIQRTQQEDSAVYLCASSPFPLAGAPDTQYFGPGTRLTVL.

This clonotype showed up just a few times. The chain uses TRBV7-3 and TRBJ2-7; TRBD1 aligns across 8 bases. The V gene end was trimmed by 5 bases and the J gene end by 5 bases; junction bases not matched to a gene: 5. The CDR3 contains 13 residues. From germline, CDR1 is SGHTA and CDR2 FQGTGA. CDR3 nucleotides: TGTGCCAGCAGCGTCGGACAGGGCCACGAGCAGTACTTC. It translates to CASSVGQGHEQYF. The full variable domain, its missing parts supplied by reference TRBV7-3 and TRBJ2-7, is GAGVSQTPSNKVTEKGKYVELRCDPISGHTALYWYRQSLGQGPEFLIYFQGTGAADDSGLPNDRFFAVRPEGSVSTLKIQRTERGDSAVYLCASSVGQGHEQYFGPGTRLTVT.